Below are 30 T cell receptor beta chains sequenced from a single sample in a study of shared clonotypes between healthy human individuals. The repertoire was sequenced with immunoSEQ multiplex PCR; TCRdb's copy has only in-frame clones and lacks some. The data contain some 2.4 million clones, 93% of them singletons. What was sequenced was naive CD4+ T cells from PBMCs. The subset: CD45RA+ positively selected. Every receptor here comes from a man aged 18 to 29 in good health. Some clones in this sample may be carry-over from other donors' samples.

This chain joins TRBV4-1 and TRBJ1-4; unclear D gene. V lost 4 bases and J 8 bases, leaving 17 bases between the germline ends. Germline values: CDR1 MGHRA, CDR2 YSYEKL. The CDR3 spans 15 residues. CDR3 sequence reads: CASSLSGLLVEKLFF. DNA for the CDR3: TGCGCCAGCAGCCTTTCCGGTCTCCTGGTGGAAAAACTGTTTTTT.

The chain uses TRBV29-1 and TRBJ2-3; 8 nucleotides align to TRBD1. CDR1 SQVTM and CDR2 ANQGSEA come from the germline V gene. V shed 3 bases, J shed 2 bases, and the junction held 13 bases outside the gene matches. The CDR3 runs to 17 residues. CDR3: CSVDWETGATLTDTQYF. Written as DNA, the CDR3 is TGCAGCGTTGATTGGGAGACAGGGGCTACCCTCACAGATACGCAGTATTTT.

V usage is TRBV7-3 and J usage is TRBJ1-2; 9 nucleotides match TRBD1. The CDR3 sequence is 13 residues long. Germline V gene sequence: CDR1 SGHTA, CDR2 FQGTGA. Trimming removed 5 bases from V and 8 bases from J; junction bases left unmatched: 6. DNA for the CDR3: TGTGCCAGCAGCCCCGGGACAGGGAACGGCTACACCTTC. This translates into CASSPGTGNGYTF.

A few counts support this clone. The chain joins TRBV5-1 to TRBJ2-2, with D maybe TRBD1 (6 bases). V dropped 4 bases and J dropped 3 bases, with 10 bases sitting between them. Per the germline V gene, CDR1 is SGHRS and CDR2 is YFSETQ. CDR3 length equals 14 residues. The CDR3, as DNA: TGCGCCAGCAGCAGTTCAGGGGACACCGGGGAGCTGTTTTTT. This gives the protein CASSSSGDTGELFF.

The J gene is TRBJ2-7, the V gene TRBV12-5, with D maybe TRBD1 (6 bases). Germline CDR1 is LGHNT and CDR2 is FRNRAP. Trimming stripped 6 bases from V and 6 bases from J, with 15 bases between. The CDR3 has 13 amino acids. The CDR3 is CASGGETGLEQYF. The CDR3, as DNA: TGTGCTAGTGGGGGAGAGACAGGCCTCGAGCAGTACTTC.

The CDR3 reads CASSERRGSEQYF. The CDR3 nucleotides are TGTGCCAGCAGTGAACGAAGGGGTAGCGAGCAGTACTTC. The chain uses TRBV6-1 and TRBJ2-7; D might be TRBD1 (5 bases). Trimming took 2 bases from V and 6 from J, leaving 11 bases between them. The germline V gene has CDR1 MNHNS and CDR2 SASEGT. The CDR3 consists of 13 residues.

This sequence joins TRBV7-8 and TRBJ2-7; tentative D call: TRBD1 (5 bases). V was clipped by 0 bases and J by 5 bases, with 11 bases between them. Germline-derived CDR1 and CDR2 are SGHVS and FQNEAQ. The length of the CDR3 is 14 residues. The CDR3 DNA reads as TGTGCCAGCAGCTTAGCAGTACAAGGGGACGAGCAGTACTTC. Its translation is CASSLAVQGDEQYF.

The V gene is TRBV6-1, the J gene TRBJ2-5; TRBD1 matches at 10 bases. Losses at the gene ends were 7 bases for V and 5 bases for J; bases not matched to a gene: 10. The CDR3 runs to 15 residues. From germline, CDR1 is MNHNS and CDR2 SASEGT. The CDR3 is CASINRDRGWETQYF. CDR3 coding DNA: TGTGCCAGCATAAACCGGGACAGGGGTTGGGAGACCCAGTACTTC.

This chain links TRBV5-8 with TRBJ2-3; D is possibly TRBD1 (6 bases). V was pared by 2 bases and J by 2 bases, with 12 bases between. This CDR3 region has 15 residues. Germline V lookup: CDR1 SGHTS, CDR2 YDEGEE. CDR3 coding DNA: TGTGCCAGCAGCTTTACGGGACACCTCACAGATACGCAGTATTTT. Amino acids: CASSFTGHLTDTQYF.

The chain employs TRBV18 and TRBJ2-2; 14 positions match TRBD2. The CDR3 is 16 amino acids. With V trimmed by 5 bases and J by 8 bases, 7 bases remained unmatched. In germline, CDR1 is KGHSH, CDR2 LQKENI. The CDR3 DNA reads as TGTGCCAGCTCAGCGGGACTAGCGGGAGCCTTGGGGGAGCTGTTTTTT. This translates into CASSAGLAGALGELFF. The full variable domain, completed using reference TRBV18 and TRBJ2-2, is NAGVMQNPRHLVRRRGQEARLRCSPMKGHSHVYWYRQLPEEGLKFMVYLQKENIIDESGMPKERFSAEFPKEGPSILRIQQVVRGDSAAYFCASSAGLAGALGELFFGEGSRLTVL.

The V call is TRBV7-9, the J call TRBJ2-3; D is unresolved. The CDR3 covers 14 residues. Trimming removed 5 bases at V and 14 bases at J, with 23 bases between. Per germline, CDR1 SEHNR and CDR2 FQNEAQ (reference sequence). CDR3 loop: CASSRALVSQRLYF. In DNA form, the CDR3 reads TGTGCCAGCAGCCGGGCCCTTGTTAGCCAACGTCTGTATTTT. Based on the CDR3 plus reference TRBV7-9 and TRBJ2-3, the full variable domain is DTGVSQNPRHKITKRGQNVTFRCDPISEHNRLYWYRQTLGQGPEFLTYFQNEAQLEKSRLLSDRFSAERPKGSFSTLEIQRTEQGDSAMYLCASSRALVSQRLYFGPGTRLTVL.

The V call is TRBV5-5, the J call TRBJ1-5; D may be TRBD1 (5 bases). The germline gives CDR1 SGHKS, CDR2 YYEKEE (reference sequence). V lost 2 bases and J 7 bases, leaving 16 bases between the germline ends. The CDR3 contains 15 residues. The CDR3 loop reads CASSFLVGEGQPQHF. DNA of the CDR3: TGTGCCAGCAGCTTTCTGGTAGGGGAAGGCCAGCCCCAGCATTTT.

The chain combines TRBV29-1 with TRBJ1-1; D ambiguous. The germline gives CDR1 SQVTM, CDR2 ANQGSEA. V shed 2 bases and J shed 2 bases, with 15 bases lying between them. The CDR3 is 15 residues long. Written as DNA, the CDR3 is TGCAGCGTTGAATCTCTTACAGCTTTTAACACTGAAGCTTTCTTT. Translating it yields CSVESLTAFNTEAFF.

The rearrangement links TRBV5-4 to TRBJ1-1, with D possibly being TRBD1 (5 bases). Trimming cost V 4 bases and J 0 bases, with 13 bases left between them. CDR3 length equals 15 residues. From germline, CDR1 is SGHNT and CDR2 YYREEE (reference sequence). The CDR3 protein is CASSARQNLNTEAFF. In DNA form, the CDR3 reads TGTGCCAGCAGCGCCCGACAGAACCTGAACACTGAAGCTTTCTTT. The variable domain in full, completed from reference TRBV5-4 and TRBJ1-1, reads ETGVTQSPTHLIKTRGQQVTLRCSSQSGHNTVSWYQQALGQGPQFIFQYYREEENGRGNFPPRFSGLQFPNYSSELNVNALELDDSALYLCASSARQNLNTEAFFGQGTRLTVV.

This clone was found a few times. This chain uses TRBV28 with TRBJ1-5; D is ambiguous. The CDR3 covers 16 residues. Germline-derived CDR1 and CDR2 are MDHEN and SYDVKM. Trimming removed 5 bases at V and 0 bases at J, with 14 bases between. The CDR3 loop is CASSPTGRVSNQPQHF. CDR3 DNA: TGTGCCAGCAGTCCTACCGGACGGGTTAGCAATCAGCCCCAGCATTTT.

In regard to this clone: One end of the junction does not line up with germline, which may come from a read error. The chain employs TRBV4-3 and TRBJ2-7; 9 nucleotides align to TRBD2. Germline V gives CDR1 LGHNA, CDR2 YSLEER. The CDR3 has 14 amino acids. DNA of the CDR3: TGCGCCAGCAGCCAAGATTTGGGACTAGCTATCAAGCACTTC. This sequence encodes CASSQDLGLAIKHF.

This chain connects TRBV28 to TRBJ2-7; TRBD2 aligns across 8 bases. Per the germline V gene, CDR1 is MDHEN and CDR2 is SYDVKM. J lost 4 bases, V lost 8 bases, and 10 bases had no gene match. The CDR3 totals 14 residues. The CDR3 is CASGRAGGVYEQYF. CDR3 coding DNA: TGTGCCAGCGGACGGGCGGGGGGAGTATACGAGCAGTACTTC.

This sequence joins TRBV28 and TRBJ2-3; D perhaps matches TRBD1 (6 bases). Per the germline V gene, CDR1 is MDHEN and CDR2 is SYDVKM. CDR3 length equals 16 residues. V lost 3 bases to trimming and J lost 2 bases, with 15 bases between them. The CDR3 here is CASSLPGVSPTDTQYF. For the CDR3, the DNA is TGTGCCAGCAGTTTGCCAGGGGTTAGTCCCACAGATACGCAGTATTTT.

About this clone itself: Other DNA sequences in the sample encode the same CDR3. The V gene is TRBV2, the J gene TRBJ1-1; D perhaps matches TRBD1 (5 bases). Trimming pared 6 bases from V and 4 bases from J, leaving 12 bases between. Germline V gene lookup returns CDR1 SNHLY and CDR2 FYNNEI. The CDR3 contains 13 residues. CDR3 loop: CASSRGGVTEAFF. In DNA, the CDR3 is TGTGCCAGCAGCCGGGGAGGGGTCACTGAAGCTTTCTTT.

This sequence joins TRBV28 and TRBJ2-1; 8 bases fit TRBD2. In germline, CDR1 is MDHEN, CDR2 SYDVKM. The CDR3 is made up of 11 amino acids. The trim removed 8 bases at V and 12 bases at J, leaving 6 bases unmatched. The CDR3 DNA is TGTGCCAGCCACCTAGCGGGCGGGCAGTTCTTC. It specifies CASHLAGGQFF. Using reference TRBV28 and TRBJ2-1 for the parts outside the CDR3, the full variable domain is DVKVTQSSRYLVKRTGEKVFLECVQDMDHENMFWYRQDPGLGLRLIYFSYDVKMKEKGDIPEGYSVSREKKERFSLILESASTNQTSMYLCASHLAGGQFFGPGTRLTVL.

This clone was seen only once. The chain joins TRBV27 to TRBJ2-3; D uncertain. The germline V gene encodes CDR1 MNHEY and CDR2 SMNVEV (reference sequence). V was pared by 4 bases and J by 8 bases, with 13 bases between. CDR3 size: 13 residues. CDR3 sequence reads: CASSWLFAGTQYF. The CDR3 DNA reads TGTGCCAGCAGTTGGTTGTTCGCTGGTACGCAGTATTTT.

The rearrangement links TRBV19 to TRBJ2-2; D ambiguous. From germline, CDR1 is LNHDA and CDR2 SQIVND (reference sequence). Trimming took off 1 base at V and 4 bases at J, with 10 bases between the two ends. CDR3 length equals 15 residues. The DNA of the CDR3 is TGTGCCAGTAGTATAGTACGAGTCTCCACCGGGGAGCTGTTTTTT. It specifies CASSIVRVSTGELFF. Complete variable domain (other parts from reference TRBV19 and TRBJ2-2): DGGITQSPKYLFRKEGQNVTLSCEQNLNHDAMYWYRQDPGQGLRLIYYSQIVNDFQKGDIAEGYSVSREKKESFPLTVTSAQKNPTAFYLCASSIVRVSTGELFFGEGSRLTVL.

The CDR3 DNA follows: TGCGCCAGCAGCTTGGGGCGATGGACGGATACTAACTATGGCTACACCTTC. Translating gives CASSLGRWTDTNYGYTF. The chain has TRBV5-1 and TRBJ1-2; no clear D. V lost 0 bases to trimming and J lost 0 bases, with 15 bases between them. Per the germline V gene, CDR1 is SGHRS and CDR2 is YFSETQ. The CDR3 is 17 residues long. Drawing the rest from reference TRBV5-1 and TRBJ1-2, the complete variable domain is KAGVTQTPRYLIKTRGQQVTLSCSPISGHRSVSWYQQTPGQGLQFLFEYFSETQRNKGNFPGRFSGRQFSNSRSEMNVSTLELGDSALYLCASSLGRWTDTNYGYTFGSGTRLTVV.

The chain employs TRBV6-6 and TRBJ1-3; 8 bases agree with TRBD1. The CDR3 is made up of 15 amino acids. Germline assignment: CDR1 MNHNY and CDR2 SVGAGI (reference sequence). J lost 0 bases, V lost 3 bases, and 1 base had no gene match. The CDR3 region is CASSYGQGSGNTIYF. The CDR3, as DNA: TGTGCCAGCAGTTATGGACAGGGCTCTGGAAACACCATATATTTT.

The rearrangement joins TRBV29-1 to TRBJ2-1; TRBD2 matches 7 bases. V lost 7 bases to trimming and J lost 9 bases; unmatched junction nucleotides: 15. Germline values: CDR1 SQVTM, CDR2 ANQGSEA. The CDR3 consists of 14 residues. The CDR3 DNA sequence: TGCAGCGCCCGGGTACTTGGGGGAGGGAGTGAGCAGTTCTTC. It is translated as CSARVLGGGSEQFF.

In its sample, this clone was seen once. The rearrangement links TRBV19 to TRBJ2-7; 8 nucleotides line up with TRBD1. The CDR3 length is 14 residues. V shed 4 bases and J 4 bases; nucleotides not matched to a gene: 6. Germline CDR1 LNHDA, CDR2 SQIVND (reference sequence). DNA for the CDR3: TGTGCCAGTAGTAAAGGACAGGGTCTTTACGAGCAGTACTTC. This encodes CASSKGQGLYEQYF.

This clone was recorded once. The rearrangement joins TRBV28 to TRBJ2-7; possible D gene TRBD1, 5 bases. The CDR3 length is 12 residues. The germline gives CDR1 MDHEN, CDR2 SYDVKM. The ends were cut back, 8 bases at V and 2 bases at J, with 10 bases in the middle. This chain's CDR3 is CASRRQTYEQYF. In DNA, the CDR3 is TGTGCCAGCCGTCGACAGACCTACGAGCAGTACTTC.

Note on this clone: The sample holds other DNA sequences that translate to the same CDR3. The chain employs TRBV28 and TRBJ1-5; D remains unclear. The germline gives CDR1 MDHEN, CDR2 SYDVKM. The CDR3 runs to 11 residues. With 5 bases removed from V and 6 bases from J, the gap between germline ends came to 5 bases. DNA for the CDR3: TGTGCCAGCAGTACACTTCAGCCCCAGCATTTT. Translation gives CASSTLQPQHF.

The V call is TRBV10-3, the J call TRBJ1-5; the D gene is possibly TRBD1 (5 bases). V gave up 1 base and J gave up 1 base, with 11 bases separating them. In germline, CDR1 is ENHRY, CDR2 SYGVKD. There are 16 residues in the CDR3. This CDR3 reads CAISEWGDPSNQPQHF. The CDR3, as DNA: TGTGCCATCAGTGAGTGGGGGGACCCAAGCAATCAGCCCCAGCATTTT.

This clone was recorded once. The chain couples TRBV19 to TRBJ1-1; D not resolved. CDR1 LNHDA and CDR2 SQIVND come from the germline V gene (reference sequence). V lost 7 bases and J 1 base, leaving 13 bases between the germline ends. This CDR3 is built from 14 residues. CDR3 DNA sequence: TGTGCCAGTACCCAACTACGCAAGAACACTGAAGCTTTCTTT. Residues: CASTQLRKNTEAFF.